A selection of T cell receptor beta chains follows, all from one sample in a study of blood T cell repertoires in COVID-19. Generated by immunoSEQ multiplex PCR, the TCRdb table keeps only in-frame clones and is missing some. The table includes 500,000 to 600,000 clones, less than 90% detected once. Specimen: peripheral blood. These receptors all stem from a woman in her forties or fifties with COVID-19, enrolled during active disease. The CDR3 runs from the conserved cysteine through the conserved F or W. A D gene is named only where the DNA matches it firmly. The size entry is marked missing in some rows and otherwise reads once, few, many or a size class.

NA,TRBD1,TRBJ1-4,15,TRBV7-9,CASSLIEGANEKLFF,TGTGCCAGCAGCTTAATCGAGGGGGCGAATGAAAAACTGTTTTTT
NA,NA,TRBJ2-1,16,TRBV3-1/TRBV3-2,CASSQEGGGVHNEQFF,TGTGCCAGCAGCCAAGAAGGGGGGGGAGTACACAATGAGCAGTTCTTC
NA,NA,TRBJ1-5,13,TRBV25-1,CASSPGDGQPQHF,TGTGCCAGCAGTCCAGGGGACGGTCAGCCCCAGCATTTT
NA,NA,TRBJ2-1,13,TRBV6-2/TRBV6-3,CASSPTRGNEQFF,TGTGCCAGCAGTCCGACCCGGGGCAATGAGCAGTTCTTC
NA,NA,TRBJ2-3,16,TRBV5-6,CASSLRGRGGTDTQYF,TGTGCCAGCAGCCTACGTGGAAGGGGCGGCACAGATACGCAGTATTTT
once,NA,TRBJ2-5,15,TRBV5-1,CASSLGGGLQETQYF,TGCGCCAGCAGCTTGGGCGGGGGCCTTCAAGAGACCCAGTACTTC
NA,NA,TRBJ2-1,15,TRBV11-1,CASSLGRGGGNEQFF,TGTGCCAGCAGCTTGGGAAGGGGAGGGGGCAATGAGCAGTTCTTC
NA,NA,TRBJ1-1,18,TRBV27,CASSHAAPSWRRNTEAFF,TGTGCCAGCAGCCACGCCGCCCCAAGTTGGCGGAGAAACACTGAAGCTTTCTTT
NA,TRBD2,TRBJ2-7,16,TRBV2,CASKLQGLAETYEQYF,TGTGCCAGCAAACTGCAGGGACTAGCGGAGACCTACGAGCAGTACTTC
NA,TRBD2,TRBJ2-1,19,TRBV11-2,CASSLRLAGGVDTYNEQFF,TGTGCCAGCAGCCTGAGACTAGCGGGGGGAGTTGACACCTACAATGAGCAGTTCTTC
NA,NA,TRBJ2-4,14,TRBV15,CATSPTGIEYIQYF,TGTGCCACCAGCCCCACAGGGATAGAGTACATTCAGTACTTC
NA,TRBD1,TRBJ1-1,15,TRBV19,CASSIRDRGVPEAFF,TGTGCCAGTAGTATTCGGGACAGGGGGGTGCCTGAAGCTTTCTTT
few,TRBD1,TRBJ1-2,18,TRBV19,CASSTTPLAAGGNYGYTF,TGTGCCAGTAGTACTACCCCCTTGGCGGCAGGGGGGAACTATGGCTACACCTTC
few,NA,TRBJ1-6,13,TRBV5-6,CAGTPERNSPLHF,TGTGCCGGCACCCCGGAGAGGAATTCACCCCTCCACTTT
NA,TRBD1,TRBJ2-3,16,TRBV27,CASSRGTGGRTDTQYF,TGTGCCAGCAGTCGCGGGACAGGGGGTCGCACAGATACGCAGTATTTT
NA,NA,TRBJ1-1,14,TRBV6-5,CASKRRRDNTEAFF,TGTGCCAGCAAGAGGCGCAGGGATAACACTGAAGCTTTCTTT
NA,TRBD1,TRBJ1-6,15,TRBV2,CASSPTGQSNSPLHF,TGTGCCAGCAGTCCCACGGGACAGTCGAATTCACCCCTCCACTTT
few,NA,TRBJ2-7,12,TRBV12-3/TRBV12-4,CASSKASYEQYF,TGTGCCAGCAGCAAAGCCTCCTACGAGCAGTACTTC
NA,TRBD1,TRBJ1-4,16,TRBV5-8,CASSFEDRTTNEKLFF,TGTGCCAGCAGCTTTGAGGACAGGACAACTAATGAAAAACTGTTTTTT
NA,NA,TRBJ1-1,12,TRBV12-3/TRBV12-4,CASTKAASEAFF,TGTGCCAGCACCAAGGCGGCATCTGAAGCTTTCTTT
NA,NA,TRBJ1-4,12,TRBV12-2,CASRLEGGELFF,TGTGCAAGTCGCTTAGAAGGAGGGGAACTGTTTTTT
NA,TRBD1,TRBJ2-3,16,TRBV7-3,CASSLSAGQGTDTQYF,TGTGCCAGCAGCTTATCCGCAGGACAGGGCACAGATACGCAGTATTTT
NA,TRBD1,TRBJ2-7,17,TRBV30,CAWSRLRDRLISGEQYF,TGTGCCTGGAGCCGACTACGGGACAGGTTAATCTCGGGGGAGCAGTACTTC
NA,NA,TRBJ2-7,12,TRBV30,CAWSVSHYEQYF,TGTGCCTGGAGTGTATCCCACTACGAGCAGTACTTC
NA,TRBD2,TRBJ2-7,15,TRBV7-3,CASSLIERGSYEQYF,TGTGCCAGCAGCTTAATCGAGCGGGGCTCCTACGAGCAGTACTTC
few,TRBD1,TRBJ1-1,14,TRBV30,CAWRAGTGEDEAFF,TGTGCCTGGAGGGCCGGGACAGGGGAGGATGAAGCTTTCTTT
NA,NA,TRBJ2-7,14,TRBV4-1,CASSPNRVLYEQYF,TGCGCCAGCAGCCCGAACAGGGTTCTCTACGAGCAGTACTTC
NA,TRBD1,TRBJ2-7,17,TRBV7-9,CASSSPFGTGESYEQYF,TGTGCCAGCAGCTCCCCCTTCGGGACAGGGGAATCCTACGAGCAGTACTTC
NA,NA,TRBJ1-1,18,TRBV21-1,CASSPREGRIKMNTEAFF,TGTGCCAGCAGCCCTAGGGAGGGACGTATTAAAATGAACACTGAAGCTTTCTTT
once,NA,TRBJ2-3,12,TRBV5-1,CASSLLADTQYF,TGCGCCAGCAGCTTGCTAGCGGATACGCAGTATTTT
NA,NA,TRBJ1-5,13,TRBV5-6,CASSLFRGQPQHF,TGTGCCAGCAGCTTGTTCAGGGGTCAGCCCCAGCATTTT
NA,NA,TRBJ2-2,12,TRBV9,CASSSSAGELFF,TGTGCCAGCAGCTCGTCGGCCGGGGAGCTGTTTTTT
NA,TRBD1,TRBJ1-5,14,TRBV6-5,CASTPEGAGQPQHF,TGTGCCAGCACCCCGGAGGGGGCAGGCCAGCCCCAGCATTTT
NA,NA,TRBJ1-1,12,TRBV6-1,CASSEAGTETFF,TGTGCCAGCAGTGAAGCGGGGACTGAAACTTTCTTT
NA,TRBD1,TRBJ1-1,13,TRBV27,CASTAGGGTEAFF,TGTGCCAGTACCGCAGGGGGCGGCACTGAAGCTTTCTTT
NA,NA,TRBJ1-6,18,TRBV9,CASSRALDSRDLNSPLHF,TGTGCCAGCAGCCGCGCGTTGGATTCCAGGGATCTTAATTCACCCCTCCACTTT
NA,TRBD2,TRBJ2-3,14,TRBV7-2,CASSLSPGGMGQYF,TGTGCCAGCAGCTTATCTCCGGGGGGGATGGGGCAGTATTTT
once,TRBD2,TRBJ2-7,14,TRBV5-1,CASSFERGPYEQYF,TGCGCCAGCAGCTTTGAGCGGGGCCCCTACGAGCAGTACTTC
NA,NA,TRBJ1-4,14,TRBV6-5,CASSYGGAWEKLFF,TGTGCCAGCAGTTACGGGGGGGCCTGGGAAAAACTGTTTTTT
NA,TRBD1,TRBJ2-3,14,TRBV30,CACFPDRDLDTQYF,TGTGCCTGCTTCCCCGACAGGGATCTAGATACGCAGTATTTT
NA,TRBD1,TRBJ1-2,13,TRBV5-4,CASSGTGGNGYTF,TGTGCCAGCAGTGGTACAGGGGGCAATGGCTACACCTTC
NA,NA,TRBJ1-1,16,TRBV18,CASSPQRVQFPTEAFF,TGTGCCAGCTCACCACAGCGGGTCCAGTTCCCCACTGAAGCTTTCTTT
NA,TRBD2,TRBJ2-2,14,TRBV5-5,CASSLRGDTGELFF,TGTGCCAGCAGCTTGCGGGGGGACACCGGGGAGCTGTTTTTT
NA,NA,TRBJ1-2,18,TRBV5-6,CASSSLGGRAPPREVYTF,TGTGCCAGCAGCTCCCTAGGGGGAAGGGCTCCCCCACGAGAAGTTTACACCTTC
NA,NA,TRBJ1-2,14,TRBV5-5,CASRHTAQGYGYTF,TGTGCCAGCAGGCATACAGCGCAGGGCTATGGCTACACCTTC
NA,TRBD2,TRBJ2-3,15,TRBV7-3,CASSPSSGVSDTQYF,TGTGCCAGCAGCCCCTCTAGCGGGGTCTCAGATACGCAGTATTTT
NA,NA,TRBJ1-1,13,TRBV5-1,CASSKDGGTEAFF,TGCGCCAGCAGCAAGGACGGGGGCACTGAAGCTTTCTTT
NA,NA,TRBJ1-2,12,TRBV4-1,CASSSNRAGYTF,TGCGCCAGCAGCAGCAACAGGGCTGGCTACACCTTC
NA,NA,TRBJ1-2,13,TRBV27,CASSLSSGDGYTF,TGTGCCAGCAGTTTATCGTCCGGGGATGGCTACACCTTC
NA,TRBD1,TRBJ1-1,14,TRBV5-4,CASSGQAMNTEAFF,TGTGCCAGCAGTGGACAGGCAATGAACACTGAAGCTTTCTTT
NA,NA,TRBJ1-2,15,TRBV6-5,CASSQTWEGLGGYTF,TGTGCCAGCAGTCAGACTTGGGAGGGTTTAGGTGGCTACACCTTC
few,NA,TRBJ2-2,14,TRBV9,CASSAVQGKGELFF,TGTGCCAGCAGCGCCGTACAGGGAAAAGGGGAGCTGTTTTTT
few,NA,TRBJ1-5,15,TRBV9,CASSPPATGNQPQHF,TGTGCCAGCAGCCCCCCAGCCACAGGCAATCAGCCCCAGCATTTT
NA,NA,TRBJ1-2,11,TRBV11-2,CASSGPGVNTF,TGTGCCAGCAGCGGCCCCGGGGTGAACACCTTC
NA,NA,TRBJ2-1,15,TRBV19,CASSSNANSYNEQFF,TGTGCCAGTAGTTCTAACGCAAACTCCTACAATGAGCAGTTCTTC
once,TRBD1,TRBJ1-2,13,TRBV19,CASSLQGLQGYTF,TGTGCCAGTAGCTTACAGGGGCTCCAGGGCTACACCTTC
once,TRBD1,TRBJ2-7,14,TRBV20-1,CSASEGQGAYEQYF,TGCAGTGCTAGTGAGGGACAGGGTGCCTACGAGCAGTACTTC
NA,NA,TRBJ1-5,15,TRBV3-1/TRBV3-2,CASSQDRVSNQPQHF,TGTGCCAGCAGCCAAGACAGGGTCAGCAATCAGCCCCAGCATTTT
NA,NA,TRBJ1-5,13,TRBV5-6,CASSLGDTQPQHF,TGTGCCAGCAGCTTGGGGGACACCCAGCCCCAGCATTTT